Below are 14 T cell receptor beta chains sequenced from a single sample in a study of cytomegalovirus exposure and HLA in healthy donors. This PCR relied on a set of 60 Vbeta primers and 13 Jbeta primers. Method: immunoSEQ multiplex PCR; TCRdb's copy keeps in-frame clones and lacks some. The sample comprises more than 150,000 clones, around four fifths of which are singletons, and 2% to 3% rests with the top ten. The specimen was PBMCs. The receptors were sampled from a woman between 45 and 60 years old in good health and CMV-seropositive.

The chain recombines TRBV28 with TRBJ1-4, with 8 bases fitting TRBD1. The CDR3 is made up of 14 amino acids. The germline gives CDR1 MDHEN, CDR2 SYDVKM. With V trimmed by 4 bases and J by 7 bases, 5 bases remained unmatched. CDR3 bases: TGTGCCAGCAGTTCGGGACAGGTTGGTGAAAAACTGTTTTTT. Translation: CASSSGQVGEKLFF.

CDR3 residues: CAWTPQGNYGYTF. The CDR3 DNA reads as TGTGCCTGGACGCCACAGGGGAACTATGGCTACACCTTC. The chain combines TRBV30 with TRBJ1-2; TRBD1 matches at 7 bases. Germline lookup yields CDR1 GTSNPN and CDR2 SVGIG (reference sequence). The CDR3 totals 13 residues. Unmatched junction bases numbered 4, after V lost 4 bases and J lost 2 bases.

The chain carries TRBV9 and TRBJ1-2; no definite D call. Germline V lookup: CDR1 SGDLS, CDR2 YYNGEE. V was pared by 0 bases and J by 8 bases, with 14 bases between. This CDR3 has 14 amino acids. CDR3 amino acids: CASSVGRYSRGYTF. In nucleotides, the CDR3 is TGTGCCAGCAGCGTAGGGCGGTACTCGAGAGGCTACACCTTC. Complete variable domain (other parts from reference TRBV9 and TRBJ1-2): DSGVTQTPKHLITATGQRVTLRCSPRSGDLSVYWYQQSLDQGLQFLIQYYNGEERAKGNILERFSAQQFPDLHSELNLSSLELGDSALYFCASSVGRYSRGYTFGSGTRLTVV.

With respect to this clone: A read error may account for a junction end that differs from germline. This rearrangement joins TRBV7-2 to TRBJ2-3; 10 nucleotides match TRBD2. This CDR3 contains 16 residues. From germline, CDR1 is SGHTA and CDR2 FQGNSA. The DNA for the CDR3 is TGCGCCAGCAGCCAGGGAGGACTAGCGGGCACAGATACGCAGTATTTT. Translation: CASSQGGLAGTDTQYF.

The rearrangement links TRBV11-3 to TRBJ2-7, with 8 nucleotides matching TRBD1. The CDR3 totals 14 residues. Germline V gene sequence: CDR1 SGHNT, CDR2 YENEEA. Trimming at V came to 1 base and at J to 5 bases, leaving 4 bases not matched to a gene. The CDR3, as DNA: TGTGCCAGCAGCTTAGGGGGGACAGGAGACGAGCAGTACTTC. Its translation is CASSLGGTGDEQYF.

This chain uses TRBV25-1 with TRBJ1-2; D is unresolved. The CDR3 length is 13 residues. Germline loops: CDR1 MGHDK, CDR2 SYGVNS. Trimming took 2 bases from V and 7 from J, leaving 11 bases between them. The CDR3 is CASSERREGGYTF. DNA for the CDR3: TGTGCCAGCAGTGAAAGGAGGGAGGGTGGCTACACCTTC.

The V and J genes are TRBV6-5 and TRBJ1-6, with TRBD1 matching 11 bases. The CDR3 is 13 residues long. Germline V gene sequence: CDR1 MNHEY, CDR2 SVGAGI. The V segment lost 8 bases and the J segment 10 bases; nucleotides outside the gene matches: 4. CDR3 sequence: CASGGQGESPLHF. In DNA, the CDR3 is TGTGCCAGCGGGGGACAGGGGGAATCACCCCTCCACTTT.

This sequence joins TRBV5-1 and TRBJ2-1; TRBD2 agrees at 10 bases. The CDR3 totals 15 residues. V was clipped by 0 bases and J by 7 bases; unmatched bases: 4. Germline values: CDR1 SGHRS, CDR2 YFSETQ. CDR3 DNA: TGCGCCAGCAGCTTGGAGCGGGGGGGCTCTAATGAGCAGTTCTTC. Its protein product is CASSLERGGSNEQFF.

Only a few counts were recorded for this clone. The genes are TRBV7-3 and TRBJ1-2, with D possibly TRBD1 on 6 matching bases. The CDR3 runs 14 residues. CDR1 is SGHTA and CDR2 is FQGTGA in the germline V gene. The V end lost 5 bases, the J end lost 3 bases, and 13 bases lay between the germline ends. This chain's CDR3 is CASSRGGGDYGYTF. The DNA for the CDR3 is TGTGCCAGCAGCAGGGGGGGTGGGGACTATGGCTACACCTTC.

The CDR3 DNA sequence: TGCGCCAGCAGCCTTCGGACTAGCGGAGATACGCAGTATTTT. Translation gives CASSLRTSGDTQYF. The chain has TRBV5-1 and TRBJ2-3, with 10 bases identical to TRBD2. Unmatched junction bases numbered 4, after V lost 4 bases and J lost 5 bases. This CDR3 has 14 amino acids. Germline-derived CDR1 and CDR2 are SGHRS and YFSETQ.

The V and J genes are TRBV19 and TRBJ2-5; 7 nucleotides agree with TRBD2. Germline values: CDR1 LNHDA, CDR2 SQIVND (reference sequence). J was trimmed by 10 bases and V by 1 base; bases with no gene match: 9. This CDR3 is built from 14 residues. The CDR3 loop is CASSIAGGKRVQYF. For the CDR3, the DNA is TGTGCCAGTAGTATAGCGGGGGGTAAGAGAGTCCAGTACTTC. The variable domain in full, with the rest retrieved from reference TRBV19 and TRBJ2-5, is DGGITQSPKYLFRKEGQNVTLSCEQNLNHDAMYWYRQDPGQGLRLIYYSQIVNDFQKGDIAEGYSVSREKKESFPLTVTSAQKNPTAFYLCASSIAGGKRVQYFGPGTRLLVL.

The chain uses TRBV4-3 and TRBJ1-2, with no clear D. The CDR3 runs to 13 residues. The germline gives CDR1 LGHNA, CDR2 YSLEER. Deletions cut 3 bases from V and 1 base from J, with 6 bases between. This CDR3 reads CASSQQVNYGYTF. The CDR3 DNA follows: TGCGCCAGCAGCCAGCAGGTTAACTATGGCTACACCTTC.

This clone has more than one count but fewer than ten. The chain combines TRBV19 with TRBJ1-6; TRBD1 matches at 7 bases. CDR1 and CDR2 from the germline V gene are LNHDA and SQIVND (reference sequence). The CDR3 totals 18 residues. J gave up 5 bases and V 3 bases, and 13 bases lay outside the gene matches. The CDR3 coding sequence is TGTGCCAGTAGTATCCGCCGAGCGAGACAGGGTGATAATTCACCCCTCCACTTT. Translated: CASSIRRARQGDNSPLHF.

The chain combines TRBV19 with TRBJ2-1; D gene unclear. In germline, CDR1 is LNHDA, CDR2 SQIVND (reference sequence). V lost 3 bases and J lost 2, with 17 bases in between. The CDR3 consists of 17 residues. The DNA of the CDR3 is TGTGCCAGTAGTATTTTGGGTACAGTAGGCGCCTACAATGAGCAGTTCTTC. This sequence encodes CASSILGTVGAYNEQFF.